These T cell receptor beta chains were read from a single sample in a study of tumor and adjacent non-tumor tissue in lung cancer. TCRdb reprocessed the multiplex PCR reads via MiXCR and lists one record per CDR3 protein. The sample has around 200,000 distinct CDR3 sequences; about two thirds are singletons. Sequencing was carried out using lung tumor tissue. These receptors originate from a man aged 60 to 75 with non-small cell lung cancer. Each CDR3 is given with its conserved first and last residue. The D gene is left open where the match is weak. Clone size appears in some rows only: once, few, many, or a class for an expanded clone.

clone_size cdr3_length j_call v_call d_call cdr3_aa cdr3_nt
many 17 TRBJ2-3 TRBV4-2 TRBD2 CASSQNPGLAGTDTQYF TGTGCCAGCAGCCAAAATCCCGGACTAGCGGGCACAGATACGCAGTATTTT
- 13 TRBJ2-3 TRBV11-2 - CASSPHGAHTQYF TGTGCCAGTAGCCCTCATGGGGCACATACGCAGTATTTT
many 14 TRBJ1-1 TRBV11-3 - CASSFVGSNTEAFF TGTGCCAGCAGCTTTGTGGGGAGTAACACTGAAGCTTTCTTT
- 16 TRBJ2-5 TRBV11-2 - CASSLELTGREETPYF TGTGCCAGCAGCTTAGAGCTAACGGGTCGGGAAGAGACTCCGTACTTC
once 16 TRBJ2-7 TRBV6-5 - CASSYTPTGASYKQYF TGTGCCAGCAGTTACACCCCGACAGGTGCCTCCTACAAGCAGTACTTC
many 16 TRBJ1-1 TRBV7-3 - CASSPLGGTGRTEAFF TGTGCCAGCAGCCCCCTAGGGGGAACAGGGCGCACTGAAGCTTTCTTT
- 15 TRBJ2-5 TRBV6-5 TRBD2 CVSSDLAGGPGAQYF TGTGTCAGCAGTGATCTAGCGGGAGGCCCAGGGGCCCAGTACTTC
few 14 TRBJ1-5 TRBV25-1 - CASSEEGRYQPQHF TGTGCCAGCAGTGAAGAAGGTAGATATCAGCCCCAGCATTTT
- 13 TRBJ1-2 TRBV30 - CAWSVRDDDGYTF TGTGCCTGGAGTGTACGGGATGATGATGGCTACACCTTC
once 15 TRBJ2-3 TRBV11-1 - CASSRSSSETDTQYF TGTGCCAGCAGCCGATCCAGTAGTGAGACAGATACGCAGTATTTT
- 15 TRBJ2-7 TRBV5-1 - CASSLRIGGAYEQYF TGCGCCAGCAGCTTGAGAATCGGGGGCGCCTACGAGCAGTACTTC
- 15 TRBJ1-6 TRBV29-1 TRBD1 CSALMDRPRNSRLQF TGCAGCGCTCTAATGGACAGGCCTCGTAATTCACGCCTCCAGTTT
- 14 TRBJ1-2 TRBV6-1 - CASSEGQAGCSYTF TGTGCCAGCAGTGAAGGACAGGCTGGCTGTAGCTACACCTTC
- 15 TRBJ1-1 TRBV4-2 - CASNQEVGRGLLALF TGTGCCAGCAACCAAGAGGTCGGGCGGGGACTGTTGGCTCTCTTT
- 12 TRBJ2-3 TRBV30 - CAWGRGVDTQYF TGTGCCTGGGGGCGGGGAGTAGATACGCAGTATTTT
once 16 TRBJ2-3 TRBV4-3 - CASSQDRSGTTDTQCF TGCGCCAGCAGCCAAGATAGATCGGGCACCACAGATACACAGTGTTTT
- 19 TRBJ2-3 TRBV4-3 TRBD2 CASSLLTSRSSPFTDTQYF TGCGCCAGCAGCCTCCTGACTAGCAGGAGTTCTCCTTTCACAGACACGCAGTATTTT
- 14 TRBJ2-5 TRBV28 - CASSLAGYQETQYF TGTGCCAGCAGTTTAGCGGGGTACCAAGAGACCCAGTACTTC